This TCR beta chain stems from a study of T cell clonotyping in hematopoietic cell transplantation. Libraries were prepared by immunoSEQ multiplex PCR; TCRdb keeps only in-frame clonotypes and omits some of them. The table lists about 10,000 clones, 89% of them singletons. Recipients were bled about 28 days pretransplant and at posttransplant days 30, 100, 180. Points on this clone: Its target is unknown.

Study-wide results and limits: Recipient TCR diversity dropped after transplant; expanded clonotypes rose from day 30 to 180. Higher Inverse Simpson Index values in graft donor and pretransplant recipient predicted broader posttransplant TCR diversity. Few recipient clonotypes overlapped donors; over 95% were de novo at given depth.

The germline V gene encodes CDR1 SGHTA and CDR2 FQGNSA. This CDR3 spans 16 amino acids. V dropped 3 bases and J dropped 5; count of bases not matched to a gene: 5. The V call is TRBV7-2, the J call TRBJ2-5; 14 bases line up with TRBD2. The sequence derives from a female patient in her 60s who had an allogeneic stem cell transplant from an unrelated donor, so the T cells may come from the graft donor. Some clones in this sample may be carry-over from other donors' samples. The material sequenced was PBMCs, taken 100 days after allogeneic stem cell transplant. The CDR3 region is CASSLGLAGDGETQYF. The CDR3, as DNA: TGTGCCAGCAGCTTGGGACTAGCGGGAGATGGGGAGACCCAGTACTTC.